Presented here are 8 T cell receptor beta chains from one specimen sequenced in a study of cytomegalovirus exposure and HLA in healthy donors. 13 Jbeta primers and 60 Vbeta primers were used for the PCR. Here immunoSEQ multiplex PCR was the method, and the copy in TCRdb shows in-frame clones only, minus some. The data contain about 130,000 clones, around 78% of them singletons. The sample consisted of PBMCs. Receptor source: a man aged 35 to 55 in good health and CMV-seronegative.

The V and J genes are TRBV5-6 and TRBJ2-7; TRBD1 is a possible D gene (6 bases). The CDR3 is 14 residues long. CDR1 is SGHDT, CDR2 YYEEEE, per germline. Trimming left V 0 bases short and J 7 bases short, with 14 bases between. CDR3 protein: CASSLGSGVGEQYF. The CDR3 bases are TGTGCCAGCAGCTTGGGTTCAGGGGTAGGAGAGCAGTACTTC.

The rearrangement joins TRBV15 to TRBJ1-3, with D possibly matching TRBD1 (5 bases). This CDR3 has 16 amino acids. Trimming pared 1 base from V and 0 bases from J, leaving 10 bases between. Germline lookup yields CDR1 LNHNV and CDR2 YYDKDF (reference sequence). The CDR3 DNA follows: TGTGCCACCAGCAGAGGCGACAGTTACTCTGGAAACACCATATATTTT. Its translation: CATSRGDSYSGNTIYF.

The V and J genes are TRBV19 and TRBJ1-5; D is unresolved. Germline CDR1 LNHDA, CDR2 SQIVND (reference sequence). The CDR3 totals 13 residues. Between the trimmed V and J ends, which lost 7 bases and 0 bases, there was a span of 7 bases. Here the CDR3 reads CASTQLSNQPQHF. The CDR3 DNA reads TGTGCCAGTACCCAACTTAGCAATCAGCCCCAGCATTTT.

The V and J genes are TRBV19 and TRBJ1-2; D is perhaps TRBD1 (6 bases). V was trimmed by 7 bases and J by 5 bases, leaving 14 bases between them. From germline, CDR1 is LNHDA and CDR2 SQIVND (reference sequence). The CDR3 sequence is 13 residues long. CDR3 region: CASTAGDKYGYTF. The CDR3 coding sequence is TGTGCCAGTACCGCGGGGGACAAGTATGGCTACACCTTC.

This chain links TRBV19 with TRBJ2-7; 12 positions match TRBD2. V lost 6 bases and J lost 4; bases outside the gene matches: 1. Per the germline V gene, CDR1 is LNHDA and CDR2 is SQIVND (reference sequence). The length of the CDR3 is 13 residues. The chain's CDR3 is CASRGTSGYEQYF. CDR3 DNA: TGTGCCAGTAGGGGGACTAGCGGGTACGAGCAGTACTTC.

This chain connects TRBV9 to TRBJ2-7; perhaps TRBD2 as D (7 bases). In germline, CDR1 is SGDLS, CDR2 YYNGEE. The CDR3 spans 15 residues. Trimming removed 3 bases from V and 6 bases from J, with 19 bases in between. CDR3 residues: CASSAGGGRDLEQYF. Here the CDR3 DNA reads TGTGCCAGCAGCGCTGGGGGGGGGCGCGACCTCGAGCAGTACTTC.

The rearrangement links TRBV7-6 to TRBJ2-7, with D tentatively TRBD2 (5 bases). From germline, CDR1 is SGHVS and CDR2 FNYEAQ. CDR3 length: 14 residues. V was pared by 5 bases and J by 3 bases, with 14 bases between. The CDR3 DNA is TGTGCCAGCAGCCGCTCATCCGGGGACTACGAGCAGTACTTC. Translated, it gives CASSRSSGDYEQYF.

For this clone: A read error may account for a junction end that differs from germline. This chain connects TRBV5-1 to TRBJ1-2; D uncertain. The CDR3 has 14 residues. Germline CDR1 and CDR2: SGHRS and YFSETQ. CDR3 amino acids: CASRSLRMNYGHTF. CDR3 sequence (DNA): TGCGCCAGCCGATCCCTTAGGATGAACTATGGCCACACCTTC.